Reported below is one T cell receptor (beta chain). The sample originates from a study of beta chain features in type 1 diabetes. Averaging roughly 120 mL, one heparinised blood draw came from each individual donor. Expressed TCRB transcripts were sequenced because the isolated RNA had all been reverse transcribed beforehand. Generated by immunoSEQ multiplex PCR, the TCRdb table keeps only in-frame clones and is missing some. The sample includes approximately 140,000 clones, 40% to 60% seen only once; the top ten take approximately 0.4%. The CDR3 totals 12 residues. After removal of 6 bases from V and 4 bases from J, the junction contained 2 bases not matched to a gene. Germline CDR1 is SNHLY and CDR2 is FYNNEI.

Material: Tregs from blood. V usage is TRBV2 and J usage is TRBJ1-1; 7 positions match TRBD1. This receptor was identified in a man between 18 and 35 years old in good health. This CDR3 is CASRRDSTEAFF. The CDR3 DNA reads TGTGCCAGCAGGAGGGACAGCACTGAAGCTTTCTTT.